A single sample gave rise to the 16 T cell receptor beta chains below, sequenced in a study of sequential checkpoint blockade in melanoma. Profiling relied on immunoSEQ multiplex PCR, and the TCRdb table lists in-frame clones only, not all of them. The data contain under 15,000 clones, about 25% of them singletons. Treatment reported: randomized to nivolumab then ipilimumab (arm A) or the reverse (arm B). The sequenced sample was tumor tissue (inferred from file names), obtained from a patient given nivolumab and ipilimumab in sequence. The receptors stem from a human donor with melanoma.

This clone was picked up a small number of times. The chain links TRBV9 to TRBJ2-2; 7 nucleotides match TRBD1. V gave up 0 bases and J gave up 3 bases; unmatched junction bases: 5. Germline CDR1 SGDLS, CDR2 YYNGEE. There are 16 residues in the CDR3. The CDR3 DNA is TGTGCCAGCAGCGTAGTAGGGGGCCTGGACACCGGGGAGCTGTTTTTT. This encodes CASSVVGGLDTGELFF.

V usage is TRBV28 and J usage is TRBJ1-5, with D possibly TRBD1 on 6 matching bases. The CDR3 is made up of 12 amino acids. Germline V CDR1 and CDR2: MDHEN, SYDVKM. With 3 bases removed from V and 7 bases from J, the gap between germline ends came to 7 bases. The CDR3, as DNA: TGTGCCAGCAGTTTTCAGGGGCAGCCCCAGCATTTT. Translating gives CASSFQGQPQHF.

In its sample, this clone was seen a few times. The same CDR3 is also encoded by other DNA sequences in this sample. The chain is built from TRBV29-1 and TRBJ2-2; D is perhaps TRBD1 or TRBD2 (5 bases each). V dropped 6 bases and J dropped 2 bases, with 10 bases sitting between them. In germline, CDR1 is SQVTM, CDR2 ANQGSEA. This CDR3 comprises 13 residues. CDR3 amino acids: CSVDRGNTGELFF. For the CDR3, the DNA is TGCAGCGTCGACCGGGGCAACACCGGGGAGCTGTTTTTT.

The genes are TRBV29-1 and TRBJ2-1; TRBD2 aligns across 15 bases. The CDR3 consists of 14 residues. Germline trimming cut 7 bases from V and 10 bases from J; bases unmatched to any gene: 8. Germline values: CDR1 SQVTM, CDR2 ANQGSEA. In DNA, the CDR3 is TGCAGCGGCCGGACTAGCGGGGGGGCACTAGAGCAGTTCTTC. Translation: CSGRTSGGALEQFF.

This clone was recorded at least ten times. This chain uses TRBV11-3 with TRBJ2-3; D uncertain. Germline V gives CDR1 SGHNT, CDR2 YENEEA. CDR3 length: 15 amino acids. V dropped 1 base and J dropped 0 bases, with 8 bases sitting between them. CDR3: CASSLVGDSTDTQYF. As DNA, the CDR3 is TGTGCCAGCAGCTTAGTCGGTGACAGCACAGATACGCAGTATTTT.

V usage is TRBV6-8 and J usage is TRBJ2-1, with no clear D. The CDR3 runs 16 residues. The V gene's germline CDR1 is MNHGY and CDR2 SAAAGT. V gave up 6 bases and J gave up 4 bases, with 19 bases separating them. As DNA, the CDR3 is TGTGCCAGCAGCTTTGCGACACGATCCCTTTACAATGAGCAGTTCTTC. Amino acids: CASSFATRSLYNEQFF.

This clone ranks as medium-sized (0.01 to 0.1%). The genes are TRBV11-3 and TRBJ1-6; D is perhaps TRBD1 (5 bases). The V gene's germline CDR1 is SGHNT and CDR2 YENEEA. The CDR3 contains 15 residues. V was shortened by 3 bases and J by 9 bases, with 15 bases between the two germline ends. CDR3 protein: CASSLEGNSGSPLHF. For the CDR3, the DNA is TGTGCCAGCAGCTTGGAGGGGAATTCCGGTTCACCCCTCCACTTT.

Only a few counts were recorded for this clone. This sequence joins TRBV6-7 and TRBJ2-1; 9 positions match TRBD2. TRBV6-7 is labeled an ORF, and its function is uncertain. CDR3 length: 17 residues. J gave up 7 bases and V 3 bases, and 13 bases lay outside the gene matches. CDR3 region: CASSYTAGGPGGNEQFF. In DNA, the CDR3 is TGTGCCAGCAGTTATACAGCGGGGGGCCCCGGGGGGAATGAGCAGTTCTTC.

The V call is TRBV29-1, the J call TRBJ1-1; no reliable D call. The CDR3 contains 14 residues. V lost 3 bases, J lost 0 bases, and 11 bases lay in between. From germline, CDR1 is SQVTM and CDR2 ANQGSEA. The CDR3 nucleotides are TGCAGCGTTGATAGCGGGTGGGTGAACACTGAAGCTTTCTTT. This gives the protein CSVDSGWVNTEAFF.

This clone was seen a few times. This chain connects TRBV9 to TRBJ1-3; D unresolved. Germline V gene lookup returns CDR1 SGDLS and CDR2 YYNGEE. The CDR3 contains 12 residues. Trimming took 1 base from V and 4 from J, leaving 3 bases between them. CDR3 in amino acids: CASSVQGNTIYF. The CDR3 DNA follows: TGTGCCAGCAGCGTACAGGGAAACACCATATATTTT.

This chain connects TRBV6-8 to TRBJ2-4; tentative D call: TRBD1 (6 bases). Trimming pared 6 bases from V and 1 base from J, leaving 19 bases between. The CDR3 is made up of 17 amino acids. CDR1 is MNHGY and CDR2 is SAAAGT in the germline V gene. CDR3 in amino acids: CASRNPDGQSAKNIQYF. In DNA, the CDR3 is TGTGCCAGCAGGAATCCAGACGGACAGTCTGCCAAAAACATTCAGTACTTC.

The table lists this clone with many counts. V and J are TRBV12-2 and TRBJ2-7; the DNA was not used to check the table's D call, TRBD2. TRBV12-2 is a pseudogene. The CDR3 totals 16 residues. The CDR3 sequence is CASGGGLAGVRDEQYF. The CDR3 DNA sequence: TGTGCCTCAGGGGGGGGACTAGCGGGTGTTCGGGACGAGCAGTACTTC.

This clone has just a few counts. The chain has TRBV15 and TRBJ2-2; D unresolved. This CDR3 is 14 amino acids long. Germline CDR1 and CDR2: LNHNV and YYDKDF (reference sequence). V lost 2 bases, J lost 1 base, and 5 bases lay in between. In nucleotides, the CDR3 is TGTGCCACCAGCAGATGGGGGAACACCGGGGAGCTGTTTTTT. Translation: CATSRWGNTGELFF.

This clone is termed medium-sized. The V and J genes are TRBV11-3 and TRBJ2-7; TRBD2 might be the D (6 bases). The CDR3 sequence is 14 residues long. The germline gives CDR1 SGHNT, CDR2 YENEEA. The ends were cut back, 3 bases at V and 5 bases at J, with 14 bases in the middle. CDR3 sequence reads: CASSLSGTSHEQYV. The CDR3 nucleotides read TGTGCCAGCAGCTTGTCGGGGACTTCCCACGAGCAGTACGTC.

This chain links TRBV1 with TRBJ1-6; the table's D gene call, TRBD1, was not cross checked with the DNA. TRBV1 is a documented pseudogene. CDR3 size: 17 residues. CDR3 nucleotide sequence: TGCGCCAGCAGCCAAGAGGACAGAGCTCTGAATAATTCACCCCTCCACTTT. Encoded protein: CASSQEDRALNNSPLHF.

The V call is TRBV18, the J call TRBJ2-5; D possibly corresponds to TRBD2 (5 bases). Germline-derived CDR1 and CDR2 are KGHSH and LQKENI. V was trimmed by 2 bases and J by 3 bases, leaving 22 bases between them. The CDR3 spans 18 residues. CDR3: CASSPRESATPFKETQYF. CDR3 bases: TGTGCCAGCTCACCAAGGGAGTCCGCGACACCATTTAAAGAGACCCAGTACTTC.